This record concerns one T cell receptor (beta chain) sequence. Its antigen is not known. The sample is drawn from a study of a mutant IDH1 vaccine in newly diagnosed glioma. Across the whole study: Receipt of radiotherapy, temozolomide, or both preceded the study, and most received both.

The CDR3 length is 18 residues. The V gene end was trimmed by 4 bases and the J gene end by 4 bases; junction bases not matched to a gene: 13. Germline V gene sequence: CDR1 SEHNR, CDR2 FQNEAQ (reference sequence). Described time point: week 23, last vaccination. Each vaccine dose was 300 ug of mutant IDH1 20-mer peptide, with topical imiquimod. New WHO grade 3 or 4 astrocytomas that were IDH1-mutant and ATRX-lost occurred in the donors. Study-wide findings and caveats: Most patients, 93.3%, showed vaccine-induced immune responses.

The protocol was immunoSEQ multiplex PCR, while the TCRdb copy is restricted to in-frame clones and leaves out a portion. Among around 60,000 clones listed, approximately 84% were seen once. Sequences were derived from PBMCs, sampled from a glioma patient whose treatment included an IDH1 peptide vaccine. The sequence came from a man between 25 and 39 years old with glioma. This chain uses TRBV7-9 with TRBJ2-1; 10 bases are shared with TRBD1. The CDR3 DNA reads TGTGCCAGCAGCTCAGTATGGGGACAGGGGAGTCGTTACAATGAGCAGTTCTTC. It codes for CASSSVWGQGSRYNEQFF.